Listed here are 24 T cell receptor beta chains from one sample, sequenced in a study of blood T cell repertoires in COVID-19. Repertoires were generated with immunoSEQ multiplex PCR, while TCRdb's copy carries only in-frame clones and drops some. The profile shows tens of thousands of clones, 88% of them singletons. Sequencing was done on a sample of peripheral blood. The receptors stem from a woman aged 80 or over with active COVID-19.

The chain has TRBV28 and TRBJ2-1; 11 bases match TRBD2. Germline V gives CDR1 MDHEN, CDR2 SYDVKM. J lost 10 bases, V lost 3 bases, and 5 bases had no gene match. The CDR3 is 14 residues long. In nucleotides, the CDR3 is TGTGCCAGCAGTTTTACTAGCGGGAGACGCGAGCAGTTCTTC. Protein sequence: CASSFTSGRREQFF.

The V and J genes are TRBV6-2 or TRBV6-3 and TRBJ2-3; unclear D gene. Trimming removed 6 bases at V and 6 bases at J, with 10 bases between. Germline CDR1 MNHEY, CDR2 SVGEGT. This CDR3 has 12 residues. CDR3 DNA: TGTGCCAGCAGCACAAATTGGGATACGCAGTATTTT. This translates into CASSTNWDTQYF.

The rearrangement uses TRBV21-1 and TRBJ2-7; the table's D call, TRBD2, has no DNA check behind it. TRBV21-1 is designated a pseudogene. The CDR3 has 18 amino acids. The CDR3 loop is CASSKYVGTSGRADEQYF. CDR3 in DNA: TGTGCCAGCAGCAAATACGTGGGGACTAGCGGGAGGGCCGACGAGCAGTACTTC.

The CDR3 region has the DNA TGTGCCAGCAGTGACAGGGGACGGCCCGACACCTTC. This encodes CASSDRGRPDTF. The chain joins TRBV12-3 or TRBV12-4 to TRBJ1-2, with 8 bases fitting TRBD1. The CDR3 spans 12 residues. With V trimmed by 5 bases and J by 12 bases, 8 bases remained unmatched.

The chain has TRBV3-1 (or the pseudogene TRBV3-2) and TRBJ1-2; TRBD1 agrees at 7 bases. V was pared by 5 bases and J by 4 bases, with 4 bases of the junction left unmatched. This CDR3 comprises 13 residues. Germline CDR1 LGHDT, CDR2 YNNKEL (reference sequence). The CDR3 loop reads CASSKGQTYGYTF. CDR3 DNA sequence: TGTGCCAGCAGCAAGGGACAGACCTATGGCTACACCTTC.

This chain links TRBV18 with TRBJ1-1, with D possibly matching TRBD1 (6 bases). This CDR3 contains 14 residues. V was clipped by 3 bases and J by 5 bases, with 13 bases between them. CDR1 and CDR2 from the germline V gene are KGHSH and LQKENI. CDR3 in DNA: TGTGCCAGCTCACCTACAGGGACGGGGACTGAAGCTTTCTTT. Translating gives CASSPTGTGTEAFF.

This clone was seen once. CDR3 region: CASSLIGDYGYTF. In DNA form, the CDR3 reads TGTGCCAGCAGTTTAATCGGGGACTATGGCTACACCTTC. The chain recombines TRBV28 with TRBJ1-2; no clear D. The germline CDR1 and CDR2 sequences are MDHEN and SYDVKM. Trimming took 2 bases from V and 3 from J, leaving 7 bases between them. CDR3 length equals 13 residues.

The chain uses TRBV7-3 and TRBJ1-1; TRBD1 aligns across 8 bases. This CDR3 is 14 amino acids long. CDR1 is SGHTA and CDR2 is FQGTGA in the germline V gene. The J segment lost 0 bases and the V segment lost 5 bases, leaving 2 bases of the junction unmatched. CDR3 in amino acids: CASSPGGVNTEAFF. CDR3 coding DNA: TGTGCCAGCAGCCCAGGGGGCGTGAACACTGAAGCTTTCTTT.

The CDR3 DNA reads as TGTGCCAGCAGTTACTCGGACAGCAATGAGCAGTTCTTC. Translating it yields CASSYSDSNEQFF. This rearrangement joins TRBV6-5 to TRBJ2-1, with D perhaps TRBD1 (6 bases). V was cut by 0 bases and J by 6 bases, with 6 bases left in between. This CDR3 is built from 13 residues. Germline V gene lookup returns CDR1 MNHEY and CDR2 SVGAGI.

This clone was observed a single time. This rearrangement joins TRBV19 to TRBJ1-5; D is unresolved. V was pared by 5 bases and J by 1 base, with 9 bases between. This CDR3 has 14 residues. CDR1 is LNHDA, CDR2 SQIVND, per germline (reference sequence). The CDR3 DNA reads TGTGCCAGTAGTGACGACAAGAGCAATCAGCCCCAGCATTTT. The encoded protein is CASSDDKSNQPQHF.

This sequence joins TRBV28 and TRBJ1-1; D gene ambiguous. The CDR3 length is 12 residues. V was trimmed by 8 bases and J by 3 bases, leaving 10 bases between them. Germline CDR1 and CDR2: MDHEN and SYDVKM. The CDR3 here is CASFHRDTEAFF. Written as DNA, the CDR3 is TGTGCCAGCTTTCACCGGGACACTGAAGCTTTCTTT.

The chain is built from TRBV10-1 and TRBJ1-2; TRBD1 matches at 8 bases. The CDR3 sequence is 14 residues long. Germline V gene lookup returns CDR1 WNHNN and CDR2 SYGVQD (reference sequence). V shed 7 bases and J 8 bases; nucleotides not matched to a gene: 12. The CDR3 here is CASTGQGRGRGYTF. In DNA form, the CDR3 reads TGCGCCAGCACAGGACAGGGCCGCGGTCGGGGCTACACCTTC.

This rearrangement joins TRBV5-1 to TRBJ2-1; 10 bases map to TRBD1. The germline V gene encodes CDR1 SGHRS and CDR2 YFSETQ. This CDR3 spans 15 amino acids. V dropped 1 base and J dropped 5; count of bases not matched to a gene: 3. The CDR3: CASSLRGQGNNEQFF. For the CDR3, the DNA is TGCGCCAGCAGCTTGAGGGGACAGGGGAACAATGAGCAGTTCTTC.

This chain uses TRBV5-1 with TRBJ2-1, with 10 nucleotides matching TRBD2. J lost 4 bases, V lost 3 bases, and 4 bases had no gene match. Germline CDR1 SGHRS, CDR2 YFSETQ. This CDR3 has 15 residues. CDR3 in amino acids: CASSYGLAVYNEQFF. The CDR3 DNA sequence: TGCGCCAGCAGCTACGGACTAGCGGTTTACAATGAGCAGTTCTTC.

This chain joins TRBV4-3 and TRBJ2-5; TRBD2 matches at 10 bases. V dropped 0 bases and J dropped 3; count of bases not matched to a gene: 13. The germline V gene has CDR1 LGHNA and CDR2 YSLEER. This CDR3 is built from 19 residues. The CDR3 DNA follows: TGCGCCAGCAGCCAAGAGTCTAGCGGGAGTAGAGGGGTGAAAGAGACCCAGTACTTC. This translates into CASSQESSGSRGVKETQYF.

J is TRBJ2-1 and V is TRBV9; tentatively, D is TRBD2 (5 bases). CDR3 length: 15 residues. Trimming took 2 bases from V and 0 from J, leaving 9 bases between them. The V gene's germline CDR1 is SGDLS and CDR2 YYNGEE. The CDR3 DNA reads TGTGCCAGCAGCGTTTCCGGGAACTCCTACAATGAGCAGTTCTTC. Amino acids: CASSVSGNSYNEQFF. The full variable domain, rest sourced from reference TRBV9 and TRBJ2-1, is DSGVTQTPKHLITATGQRVTLRCSPRSGDLSVYWYQQSLDQGLQFLIQYYNGEERAKGNILERFSAQQFPDLHSELNLSSLELGDSALYFCASSVSGNSYNEQFFGPGTRLTVL.

This rearrangement joins TRBV6-5 to TRBJ1-1, with a weak D call TRBD1 (5 bases). Germline V gene data show CDR1 as MNHEY and CDR2 as SVGAGI. This CDR3 contains 13 residues. Trimming removed 7 bases from V and 5 bases from J, with 14 bases in between. The CDR3 protein is CASTRAGLTEAFF. In DNA form, the CDR3 reads TGTGCCAGCACAAGGGCAGGGTTGACTGAAGCTTTCTTT.

The chain couples TRBV15 to TRBJ2-1, with 8 bases fitting TRBD2. This CDR3 has 14 amino acids. The germline CDR1 and CDR2 sequences are LNHNV and YYDKDF (reference sequence). Trimming cost V 5 bases and J 6 bases; bases outside gene matches: 6. CDR3 sequence: CATSAEGLANEQFF. Here the CDR3 DNA reads TGTGCCACCAGCGCCGAAGGACTAGCCAATGAGCAGTTCTTC.

The chain recombines TRBV7-3 with TRBJ2-1; 9 bases are shared with TRBD1. Unmatched junction bases numbered 3, after V lost 0 bases and J lost 3 bases. The CDR3 spans 16 residues. Germline V gene lookup returns CDR1 SGHTA and CDR2 FQGTGA. The CDR3 protein is CASSLTRTGDYNEQFF. The CDR3 DNA sequence: TGTGCCAGCAGCTTAACGAGGACAGGGGACTACAATGAGCAGTTCTTC.

CDR3 sequence reads: CSVVSGTDTQYF. The CDR3 coding sequence is TGCAGCGTAGTTAGCGGAACAGATACGCAGTATTTT. J is TRBJ2-3 and V is TRBV29-1; perhaps TRBD2 as D (6 bases). CDR3 size: 12 residues. V lost 6 bases and J lost 3, with 10 bases in between. The germline V gene has CDR1 SQVTM and CDR2 ANQGSEA.

This clone has a handful of counts. The chain employs TRBV27 and TRBJ1-4, with D perhaps matching TRBD1 (5 bases). The length of the CDR3 is 14 residues. Germline assignment: CDR1 MNHEY and CDR2 SMNVEV (reference sequence). Trimming cost V 3 bases and J 5 bases, with 10 bases left between them. The CDR3 here is CASSLGRKNEKLFF. CDR3 bases: TGTGCCAGCAGTTTGGGGCGGAAGAATGAAAAACTGTTTTTT.

This clone turned up a few times. The rearrangement links TRBV27 to TRBJ2-7; 7 bases map to TRBD1. The CDR3 consists of 12 residues. Losses at the gene ends were 4 bases for V and 7 bases for J; bases not matched to a gene: 4. Germline CDR1 reads MNHEY; CDR2 reads SMNVEV (reference sequence). CDR3 amino acids: CASSSDRVEQYF. The CDR3 nucleotides are TGTGCCAGCAGTTCCGACAGGGTGGAGCAGTACTTC.

The V call is TRBV27, the J call TRBJ2-3; 10 nucleotides align to TRBD2. V lost 2 bases to trimming and J lost 1 base; unmatched junction nucleotides: 3. The CDR3 has 16 amino acids. Looked up from germline, CDR1 is MNHEY and CDR2 is SMNVEV (reference sequence). DNA for the CDR3: TGTGCCAGCAGTTTAGGGGGACTAGCGCGCACAGATACGCAGTATTTT. Translated: CASSLGGLARTDTQYF.

This clone appeared once. The rearrangement joins TRBV6-2 or TRBV6-3 to TRBJ2-4; 13 nucleotides agree with TRBD2. The germline V gene has CDR1 MNHEY and CDR2 SVGEGT. CDR3 length: 21 residues. V lost 3 bases and J lost 4; bases outside the gene matches: 18. CDR3 region: CASSYSTDWTSGSAVKNIQYF. The CDR3 DNA reads as TGTGCCAGCAGTTATTCCACCGACTGGACTAGCGGGAGTGCGGTAAAAAACATTCAGTACTTC.